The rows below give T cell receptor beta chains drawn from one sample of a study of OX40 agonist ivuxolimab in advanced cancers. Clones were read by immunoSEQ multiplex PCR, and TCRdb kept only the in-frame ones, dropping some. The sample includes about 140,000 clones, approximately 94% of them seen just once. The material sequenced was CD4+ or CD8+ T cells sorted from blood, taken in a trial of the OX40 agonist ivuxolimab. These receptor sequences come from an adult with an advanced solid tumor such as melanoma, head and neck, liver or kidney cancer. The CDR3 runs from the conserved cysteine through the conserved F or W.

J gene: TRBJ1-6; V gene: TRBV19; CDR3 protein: CASSMGGSSYNSPLHF
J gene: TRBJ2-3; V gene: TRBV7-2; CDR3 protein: CASSRKGGWVTDTQYF
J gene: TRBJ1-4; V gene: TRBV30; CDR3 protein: CACSGQINEKLFF
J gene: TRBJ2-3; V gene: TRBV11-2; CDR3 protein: CAEGWSPGDTQYF
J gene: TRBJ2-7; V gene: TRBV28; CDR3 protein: CATNNPGSSYEQYF
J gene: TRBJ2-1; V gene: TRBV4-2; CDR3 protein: CASSQGLAGFNEQFF
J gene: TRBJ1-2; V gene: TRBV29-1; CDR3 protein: CSVRETYGYTF
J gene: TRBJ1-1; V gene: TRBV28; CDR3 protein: CAATLGNTEAFF
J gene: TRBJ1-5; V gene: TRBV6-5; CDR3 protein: CASTLQGRDQPQHF
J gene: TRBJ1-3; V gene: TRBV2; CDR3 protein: CASSVQGGSGNTIYF
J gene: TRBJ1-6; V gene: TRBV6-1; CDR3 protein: CASSEDYGDSPLHF
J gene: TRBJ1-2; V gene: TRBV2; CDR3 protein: CASRLDGNYGYTF
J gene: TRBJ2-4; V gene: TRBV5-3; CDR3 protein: CARSLFLVSGPSTSIQYF
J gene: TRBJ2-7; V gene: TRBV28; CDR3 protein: CASSFRLRSYEQYF
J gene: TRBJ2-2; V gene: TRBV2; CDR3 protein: CASTEASGTANTGELFF
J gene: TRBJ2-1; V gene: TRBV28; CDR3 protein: CASRMTGGGNEQFF
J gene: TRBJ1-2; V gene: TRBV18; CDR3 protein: CASSPERLYGYTF
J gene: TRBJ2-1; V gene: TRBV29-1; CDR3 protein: CSVEDLFKKGRLRDEQFF
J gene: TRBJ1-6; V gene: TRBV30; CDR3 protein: CAWSFRDNSPLHF
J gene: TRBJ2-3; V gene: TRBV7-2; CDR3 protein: CASSLGGIEGADTQYF
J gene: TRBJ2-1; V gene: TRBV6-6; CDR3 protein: CASKEAGSSYNEQFF
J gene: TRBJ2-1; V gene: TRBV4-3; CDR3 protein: CASSQDRGTSARDEQFF
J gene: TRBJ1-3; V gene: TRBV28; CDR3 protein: CASSRRHFSGNTIYF
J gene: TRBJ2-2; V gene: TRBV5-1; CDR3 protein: CASSLASRTGELFF
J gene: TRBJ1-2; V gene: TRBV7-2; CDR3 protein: CASSLVFQGSGYTF
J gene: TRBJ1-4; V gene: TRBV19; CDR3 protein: CASSTLPYRGIEKLFF
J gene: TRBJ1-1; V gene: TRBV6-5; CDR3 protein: CASTPTAGGPKKAFF
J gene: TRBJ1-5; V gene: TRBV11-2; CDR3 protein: CASSLDVLRSSNQPQHF
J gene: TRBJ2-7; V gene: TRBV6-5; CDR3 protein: CASSSTYEQYF
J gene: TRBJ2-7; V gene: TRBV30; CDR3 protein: CAWSSRVEQYF
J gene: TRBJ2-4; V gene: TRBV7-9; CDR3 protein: CASSPGTMTLNQYF
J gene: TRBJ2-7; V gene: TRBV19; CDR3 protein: CASSIVGLSYEQYF
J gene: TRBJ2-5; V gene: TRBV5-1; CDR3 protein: CASSFLWGSQETQYF
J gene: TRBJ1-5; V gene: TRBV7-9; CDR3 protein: CASTRDGNQPQHF
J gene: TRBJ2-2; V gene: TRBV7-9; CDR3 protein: CASSPGLAGAGAGELFF
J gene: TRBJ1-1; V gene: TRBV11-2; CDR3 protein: CASSFLGDSAFF
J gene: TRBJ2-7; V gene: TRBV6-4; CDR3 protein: CASRSPLTLWGQPHEQYF
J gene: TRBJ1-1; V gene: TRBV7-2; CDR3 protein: CASSFISGGTEAFF
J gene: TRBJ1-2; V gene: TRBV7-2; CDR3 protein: CASSSPDRGSYGYTF
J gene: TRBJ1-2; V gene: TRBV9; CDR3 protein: CASSSGGVYGYTF
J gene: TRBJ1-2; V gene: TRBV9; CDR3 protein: CASSVGGRYGYTF
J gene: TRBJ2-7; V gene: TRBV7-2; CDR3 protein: CASSLGGGAAYEQYF
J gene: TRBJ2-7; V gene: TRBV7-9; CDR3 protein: CASSSGITSYEQYF
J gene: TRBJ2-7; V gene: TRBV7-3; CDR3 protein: CASSLYRDSTYEQYF
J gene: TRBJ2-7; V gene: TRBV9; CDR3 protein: CASSTRPGTYEQYF
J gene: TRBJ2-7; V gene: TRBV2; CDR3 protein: CASRGTGYDEQYF
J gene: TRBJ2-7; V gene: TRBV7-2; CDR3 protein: CASSRDSRGREQYF
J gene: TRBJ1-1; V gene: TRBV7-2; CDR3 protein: CASSSRGGYTEAFF
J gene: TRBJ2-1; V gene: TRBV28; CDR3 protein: CASSLRVAEQFF
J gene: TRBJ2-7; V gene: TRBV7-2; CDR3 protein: CASSSTVSGGEAHEQYF
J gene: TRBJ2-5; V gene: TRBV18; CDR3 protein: CASSPAAGGGQETQYF
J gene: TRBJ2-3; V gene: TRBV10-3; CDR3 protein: CAISTGQITDTQYF
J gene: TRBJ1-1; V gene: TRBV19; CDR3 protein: CASIHAGGSGRANTEAFF
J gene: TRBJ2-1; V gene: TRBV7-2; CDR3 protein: CASSPRLNEQFF
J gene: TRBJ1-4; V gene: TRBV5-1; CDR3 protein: CASSPQSTTNEKLFF
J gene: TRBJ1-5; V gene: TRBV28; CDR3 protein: CASSPVGGGRDQPQHF
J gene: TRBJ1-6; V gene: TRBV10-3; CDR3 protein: CAITRNHGTGGKSPLHF
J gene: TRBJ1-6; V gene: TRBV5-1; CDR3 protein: CASSRTGDNSPLHF
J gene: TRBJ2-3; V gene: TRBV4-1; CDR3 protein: CASSQLGEGRVTDTQYF
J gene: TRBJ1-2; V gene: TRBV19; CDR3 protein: CASSIANPTAGSYGYTF